These 25 T cell receptor beta chains were sequenced from one sample in a study of beta chain features in type 1 diabetes. General study results and limits: When Type 1 diabetes patients were examined, their TCRB CDR3s proved moderately but significantly shorter in all four CD4+ subsets.

For these TCRs, the target antigens are not known. The investigators reverse transcribed all of the isolated RNA, so they sequenced expressed TCRB transcripts. Here immunoSEQ multiplex PCR was the method, and the copy in TCRdb shows in-frame clones only, minus some. This table has hundreds of thousands of clones, around 15% appearing once. The specimen sequenced was naive CD4+ T cells from blood. These receptors all stem from a man aged 18 to 30 with type 1 diabetes.

This clone was detected only a few times. The chain carries TRBV11-1 and TRBJ2-2; D is possibly TRBD2 (6 bases). Germline-derived CDR1 and CDR2 are SGHAT and FQDESV (reference sequence). The CDR3 runs to 14 residues. With 4 bases removed from V and 1 base from J, the gap between germline ends came to 7 bases. The chain's CDR3 is CASSSGRNTGELFF. In DNA, the CDR3 is TGTGCCAGCAGCTCCGGGAGGAACACCGGGGAGCTGTTTTTT. Full variable domain (rest looked up from reference TRBV11-1 and TRBJ2-2): EAEVAQSPRYKITEKSQAVAFWCDPISGHATLYWYRQILGQGPELLVQFQDESVVDDSQLPKDRFSAERLKGVDSTLKIQPAELGDSAMYLCASSSGRNTGELFFGEGSRLTVL.

V and J are TRBV9 and TRBJ2-3; 11 positions match TRBD2. The CDR3 has 14 residues. CDR1 SGDLS and CDR2 YYNGEE come from the germline V gene. Losses at the gene ends were 4 bases for V and 5 bases for J; bases not matched to a gene: 3. The CDR3: CASSPGLAGDTQYF. CDR3 sequence (DNA): TGTGCCAGCAGCCCAGGACTAGCGGGAGATACGCAGTATTTT.

The chain has TRBV29-1 and TRBJ2-7, with D tentatively TRBD1 (6 bases). Trimming removed 3 bases from V and 2 bases from J, with 8 bases in between. The CDR3 runs 12 residues. Per the germline V gene, CDR1 is SQVTM and CDR2 is ANQGSEA. CDR3 protein: CSVEGAAYEQYF. CDR3 nucleotides: TGCAGCGTTGAGGGGGCAGCCTACGAGCAGTACTTC.

V is TRBV2 and J is TRBJ2-6, with a weak D call TRBD1 (6 bases). The V and J ends lost 2 bases and 3 bases respectively, with 8 bases between them. CDR3 length: 15 residues. In germline, CDR1 is SNHLY, CDR2 FYNNEI. The CDR3 nucleotides read TGTGCCAGCAGTGAACAGGGGCTTGGGGCCAACGTCCTGACTTTC. Translation: CASSEQGLGANVLTF.

The V gene is TRBV28, the J gene TRBJ2-7, with TRBD1 matching 8 bases. The V gene end was trimmed by 5 bases and the J gene end by 3 bases; junction bases not matched to a gene: 9. The CDR3 runs to 15 residues. Germline assignment: CDR1 MDHEN and CDR2 SYDVKM. CDR3 bases: TGTGCCAGCAGTCCTGGGGGACAGGCAAACTACGAGCAGTACTTC. Its translation is CASSPGGQANYEQYF.

This clone occurred a few times. The chain is built from TRBV30 and TRBJ2-3, with D possibly being TRBD1 (6 bases). The CDR3 is 16 amino acids. The V and J ends lost 1 base and 4 bases respectively, with 18 bases between them. The germline V gene encodes CDR1 GTSNPN and CDR2 SVGIG (reference sequence). CDR3 protein: CAWSANVRGGPDTQYF. DNA of the CDR3: TGTGCCTGGAGTGCGAATGTCAGGGGCGGGCCAGATACGCAGTATTTT.

In its sample, this clone was seen a few times. Its ends do not fully match the called genes, so a read error is possible. This chain joins TRBV12-5 and TRBJ2-1; D is unclear. This CDR3 contains 12 residues. Per germline, CDR1 LGHNT and CDR2 FRNRAP. CDR3 sequence (DNA): TGTGCTAGTGCCTCTAGTGTCCCGAGTACGGTCTTC. Its protein product is CASASSVPSTVF.

The sample holds a few counts of this clone. The junction differs from germline at one of its ends, possibly a read error. The chain links TRBV28 to TRBJ2-7, with no clear D. The CDR3 covers 11 residues. Germline CDR1 and CDR2: MDHEN and SYDVKM. The CDR3 DNA follows: TGTGCCAGCAGTACCCCGTACGGGCAGTACTTC. Its protein is CASSTPYGQYF.

The chain joins TRBV7-2 to TRBJ2-1; D call uncertain. The CDR3 runs to 15 residues. V was shortened by 4 bases and J by 5 bases, with 15 bases between the two germline ends. Germline CDR1 SGHTA, CDR2 FQGNSA. CDR3: CASSSPSDGHNEQFF. In DNA form, the CDR3 reads TGTGCCAGCAGCTCACCATCGGACGGGCACAATGAGCAGTTCTTC.

This rearrangement joins TRBV15 to TRBJ1-1; D not certain. Germline V gene data show CDR1 as LNHNV and CDR2 as YYDKDF (reference sequence). This CDR3 is built from 13 residues. The V gene lost 6 bases and the J gene lost 0 bases, with 8 bases spanning the gap. This chain's CDR3 is CATSRGLNTEAFF. The DNA of the CDR3 is TGTGCCACCAGTCGAGGGCTGAACACTGAAGCTTTCTTT.

The table lists this clone with a few counts. The V gene is TRBV7-6, the J gene TRBJ2-2, with D possibly matching TRBD1 (6 bases). The CDR3 is 15 residues long. Trimming took off 5 bases at V and 0 bases at J, with 10 bases between the two ends. Germline CDR1 reads SGHVS; CDR2 reads FNYEAQ. The CDR3 sequence is CASSQTGANTGELFF. For the CDR3, the DNA is TGTGCCAGCAGCCAGACAGGTGCGAACACCGGGGAGCTGTTTTTT.

J is TRBJ1-2 and V is TRBV7-2; D gene unclear. CDR3 length: 13 residues. The germline V gene encodes CDR1 SGHTA and CDR2 FQGNSA. V gave up 3 bases and J gave up 4 bases, with 9 bases separating them. The CDR3 nucleotides read TGTGCCAGCAGCTTCGTGGAGTCCTATGGCTACACCTTC. Translation: CASSFVESYGYTF.

The J gene is TRBJ2-5, the V gene TRBV7-2; tentative D call: TRBD1 (5 bases). The CDR3 contains 15 residues. V lost 3 bases, J lost 2 bases, and 13 bases lay in between. Germline-derived CDR1 and CDR2 are SGHTA and FQGNSA. CDR3 in DNA: TGTGCCAGCAGCTTGGGCAGGGCCGGTCAAGAGACCCAGTACTTC. This codes for CASSLGRAGQETQYF.

The J gene is TRBJ2-1, the V gene TRBV7-3; no definite D call. Trimming stripped 2 bases from V and 13 bases from J, with 15 bases between. Per germline, CDR1 SGHTA and CDR2 FQGTGA. The CDR3 totals 13 residues. The CDR3 reads CASSLRPVDPQFF. CDR3 nucleotide sequence: TGTGCCAGCAGCTTACGTCCCGTTGACCCTCAGTTCTTC.

The V gene is TRBV4-1, the J gene TRBJ1-6; D is unresolved. The CDR3 is made up of 17 amino acids. The V and J ends lost 2 bases and 6 bases respectively, with 17 bases between them. Germline assignment: CDR1 MGHRA and CDR2 YSYEKL. CDR3 DNA: TGCGCCAGCAGCCAATCCCGCCCCGCAAGCCTTAATTCACCCCTCCACTTT. Translated, it gives CASSQSRPASLNSPLHF.

The gene calls are TRBV6-6 and TRBJ2-5, with D perhaps given as TRBD1 or TRBD2 (6 bases each). The V end lost 6 bases, the J end lost 4 bases, and 12 bases lay between the germline ends. The CDR3 is 13 residues long. Germline CDR1 MNHNY, CDR2 SVGAGI (reference sequence). The CDR3 is CASRWGAGETQYF. CDR3 nucleotide sequence: TGTGCCAGCAGGTGGGGGGCAGGAGAGACCCAGTACTTC.

The chain couples TRBV18 to TRBJ2-5, with a possible D match to TRBD2 (6 bases). Germline-derived CDR1 and CDR2 are KGHSH and LQKENI. The CDR3 contains 15 residues. Trimming stripped 4 bases from V and 3 bases from J, with 15 bases between. The CDR3 here is CASSRRDSSEETQYF. For the CDR3, the DNA is TGTGCCAGCTCACGCCGGGACTCTTCAGAAGAGACCCAGTACTTC.

The table lists this clone with a count of one. The chain recombines TRBV10-3 with TRBJ2-7; D might be TRBD2 (5 bases). Trimming removed 4 bases at V and 0 bases at J, with 10 bases between. Per germline, CDR1 ENHRY and CDR2 SYGVKD. The CDR3 covers 14 residues. In nucleotides, the CDR3 is TGTGCCATCAGTGTCTCAGAGGGCTCCTACGAGCAGTACTTC. Translated: CAISVSEGSYEQYF.

The gene calls are TRBV9 and TRBJ2-6, with TRBD2 matching 8 bases. The CDR3 totals 17 residues. The V segment lost 0 bases and the J segment 3 bases; nucleotides outside the gene matches: 5. Germline CDR1 SGDLS, CDR2 YYNGEE. CDR3 coding DNA: TGTGCCAGCAGCGTAGGGAATAGCGGGGTTGGGGCCAACGTCCTGACTTTC. This translates into CASSVGNSGVGANVLTF.

This clone was observed a handful of times. V and J are TRBV12-5 and TRBJ2-7; a possible D gene is TRBD1 (6 bases). The CDR3 contains 15 residues. Trimming removed 6 bases from V and 0 bases from J, with 15 bases in between. The germline CDR1 and CDR2 sequences are LGHNT and FRNRAP. The CDR3 spells CASGQQGYSSYEQYF. For the CDR3, the DNA is TGTGCTAGTGGACAACAGGGTTACAGCTCCTACGAGCAGTACTTC. Supplemented by reference TRBV12-5 and TRBJ2-7, the full variable domain reads DARVTQTPRHKVTEMGQEVTMRCQPILGHNTVFWYRQTMMQGLELLAYFRNRAPLDDSGMPKDRFSAEMPDATLATLKIQPSEPRDSAVYFCASGQQGYSSYEQYFGPGTRLTVT.

There are a few counts of this clone. The chain couples TRBV5-1 to TRBJ1-1, with 7 bases fitting TRBD1. The ends lost 4 bases at V and 10 bases at J; junction bases unmatched: 10. The CDR3 sequence is 13 residues long. Germline V gene lookup returns CDR1 SGHRS and CDR2 YFSETQ. CDR3 residues: CASSLGQDGIAFF. CDR3 DNA sequence: TGCGCCAGCAGCCTCGGACAGGACGGAATAGCTTTCTTT.

A few counts support this clone. The rearrangement joins TRBV6-5 to TRBJ2-7; D may be TRBD2 (6 bases). Per germline, CDR1 MNHEY and CDR2 SVGAGI. The CDR3 loop spans 14 amino acids. Trimming took off 5 bases at V and 0 bases at J, with 11 bases between the two ends. CDR3 coding DNA: TGTGCCAGCAGTAGTAGCGGAAACTCCTACGAGCAGTACTTC. This codes for CASSSSGNSYEQYF.

The sample holds a few counts of this clone. V usage is TRBV4-2 and J usage is TRBJ2-1; TRBD1 agrees at 7 bases. CDR1 is LGHNA, CDR2 YNFKEQ, per germline. The V gene end was trimmed by 3 bases and the J gene end by 9 bases; junction bases not matched to a gene: 14. This CDR3 region has 16 residues. CDR3 coding DNA: TGTGCCAGCAGCCAGACGACAGGGCCCTTGAATGGTGAGCAGTTCTTC. The encoded protein is CASSQTTGPLNGEQFF.

This clone has only a few counts. The rearrangement joins TRBV6-5 to TRBJ2-7; D ambiguous. V was trimmed by 6 bases and J by 7 bases, leaving 10 bases between them. Germline V gives CDR1 MNHEY, CDR2 SVGAGI. This CDR3 has 11 residues. Here the CDR3 DNA reads TGTGCCAGCAGAGCCCAAGAAGAGCAGTACTTC. Its translation: CASRAQEEQYF.

Concerning this clone itself: The same CDR3 arises from other DNA sequences in this sample as well. The rearrangement uses TRBV15 and TRBJ2-7, with D unclear. Trimming removed 1 base at V and 3 bases at J, with 4 bases between. This CDR3 has 12 residues. Germline V CDR1 and CDR2: LNHNV, YYDKDF (reference sequence). The CDR3 is CATSRVGYEQYF. In nucleotides, the CDR3 is TGTGCCACCAGCAGAGTTGGCTACGAGCAGTACTTC.